Shown below are 17 T cell receptor beta chains from a single sample sequenced in a study of cytomegalovirus exposure and HLA in healthy donors. A multiplex PCR was run with 60 Vbeta primers and 13 Jbeta primers. Assay: immunoSEQ multiplex PCR; the TCRdb copy retains only in-frame clones and omits some. The sample has about 140,000 clones; around four fifths are singletons. The sequencing input was PBMCs. These receptors were taken from a male donor in good health and CMV-seronegative.

V and J are TRBV15 and TRBJ2-2; no clear D gene. Germline V gene lookup returns CDR1 LNHNV and CDR2 YYDKDF (reference sequence). V lost 0 bases, J lost 4 bases, and 15 bases lay in between. This CDR3 is 17 amino acids long. CDR3 sequence: CATSRDMTGSGTGELFF. The CDR3 region has the DNA TGTGCCACCAGCAGAGATATGACCGGGTCTGGCACCGGGGAGCTGTTTTTT.

A few counts support this clone. The rearrangement uses TRBV30 and TRBJ2-3; 9 bases align to TRBD2. This CDR3 is built from 13 residues. Germline assignment: CDR1 GTSNPN and CDR2 SVGIG (reference sequence). V was pared by 1 base and J by 6 bases, with 2 bases of the junction left unmatched. CDR3 sequence (DNA): TGTGCCTGGAGTGGACTAGCGGCGGATACGCAGTATTTT. Translation: CAWSGLAADTQYF.

The rearrangement joins TRBV6-1 to TRBJ2-7; D remains unclear. V lost 3 bases to trimming and J lost 1 base, with 10 bases between them. The germline CDR1 and CDR2 sequences are MNHNS and SASEGT. The CDR3 has 14 residues. For the CDR3, the DNA is TGTGCCAGCAGTGACAGTATTGGTTCCTACGAGCAGTACTTC. As protein: CASSDSIGSYEQYF.

V is TRBV20-1 and J is TRBJ2-7, with D unclear. Per germline, CDR1 DFQATT and CDR2 SNEGSKA (reference sequence). This CDR3 comprises 11 residues. Trimming cost V 6 bases and J 3 bases, with 9 bases left between them. The CDR3 loop is CSAQTNYEQYF. The CDR3 nucleotides are TGCAGTGCCCAGACAAACTACGAGCAGTACTTC.

This chain links TRBV13 with TRBJ2-2; TRBD1 matches 7 bases. The CDR3 runs 15 residues. Germline V gene lookup returns CDR1 PRHDT and CDR2 FYEKMQ (reference sequence). J gave up 6 bases and V 6 bases, and 10 bases lay outside the gene matches. CDR3 amino acids: CASRPIQGPPGELFF. DNA for the CDR3: TGTGCCAGCAGACCTATACAGGGGCCCCCCGGGGAGCTGTTTTTT.

This chain connects TRBV5-1 to TRBJ2-1, with unresolved D. This CDR3 comprises 16 residues. CDR1 is SGHRS, CDR2 YFSETQ, per germline. V was shortened by 2 bases and J by 8 bases, with 20 bases between the two germline ends. CDR3 amino acids: CASSLGGSGFEDEQFF. CDR3 DNA sequence: TGCGCCAGCAGCTTAGGTGGCAGTGGATTTGAGGATGAGCAGTTCTTC.

V and J are TRBV18 and TRBJ1-4; no firm D call. With 4 bases removed from V and 0 bases from J, the gap between germline ends came to 12 bases. Germline CDR1 and CDR2: KGHSH and LQKENI. The CDR3 extends over 16 amino acids. The CDR3 coding sequence is TGTGCCAGCTCACGCGAGATGGGCGCAACTAATGAAAAACTGTTTTTT. This gives the protein CASSREMGATNEKLFF.

The sample holds one count of this clone. The chain uses TRBV12-5 and TRBJ2-1; D gene ambiguous. The CDR3 is made up of 13 amino acids. The V gene lost 2 bases and the J gene lost 9 bases, with 11 bases spanning the gap. Germline V gene sequence: CDR1 LGHNT, CDR2 FRNRAP. The DNA of the CDR3 is TGTGCTAGTGGTTTGCCTATTCAACGTGAGCAGTTCTTC. As protein: CASGLPIQREQFF. The whole variable domain, filled in from reference TRBV12-5 and TRBJ2-1, reads DARVTQTPRHKVTEMGQEVTMRCQPILGHNTVFWYRQTMMQGLELLAYFRNRAPLDDSGMPKDRFSAEMPDATLATLKIQPSEPRDSAVYFCASGLPIQREQFFGPGTRLTVL.

Comments on this clone: The same CDR3 arises from other DNA sequences in this sample as well. The chain uses TRBV19 and TRBJ2-7; D perhaps matches TRBD2 (6 bases). The CDR3 is 14 residues long. Germline V gives CDR1 LNHDA, CDR2 SQIVND (reference sequence). Trimming removed 3 bases from V and 1 base from J, with 10 bases in between. The CDR3, as DNA: TGTGCCAGTAGTATCTCGGGGAGGTCCTACGAGCAGTACTTC. Protein: CASSISGRSYEQYF.

J is TRBJ1-2 and V is TRBV28; no firm D call. V dropped 2 bases and J dropped 2 bases, with 6 bases sitting between them. Germline V lookup: CDR1 MDHEN, CDR2 SYDVKM. This CDR3 has 13 residues. Here the CDR3 reads CASSLGSNYGYTF. DNA of the CDR3: TGTGCCAGCAGTTTAGGCTCCAACTATGGCTACACCTTC.

The rearrangement uses TRBV4-2 and TRBJ2-1; 14 bases line up with TRBD2. The ends lost 1 base at V and 7 bases at J; junction bases unmatched: 9. Germline V gene sequence: CDR1 LGHNA, CDR2 YNFKEQ. The CDR3 has 18 amino acids. CDR3 nucleotides: TGTGCCAGCAGCCAAGCGAGCCAACGGACTAGCGGGGGGAATGAGCAGTTCTTC. This translates into CASSQASQRTSGGNEQFF.

V usage is TRBV4-3 and J usage is TRBJ2-2, with a tentative D call TRBD2 (6 bases). V was trimmed by 0 bases and J by 1 base, leaving 12 bases between them. This CDR3 spans 17 amino acids. Germline V gives CDR1 LGHNA, CDR2 YSLEER. CDR3 DNA sequence: TGCGCCAGCAGCCAAGATAGGTTGCGGGGGAACACCGGGGAGCTGTTTTTT. Its protein is CASSQDRLRGNTGELFF.

The chain carries TRBV27 and TRBJ2-5, with unresolved D. The J call may be faulty, since TRBJ2-7 better matches the DNA end. The CDR3 sequence is 11 residues long. From germline, CDR1 is MNHEY and CDR2 SMNVEV (reference sequence). The CDR3 loop reads CASGLKNEQYF. The CDR3 DNA sequence: TGTGCCAGCGGGCTAAAAAACGAGCAGTACTTC.

In the case of this clone: The junction departs from the called germline gene at one end, perhaps through a read error. This sequence joins TRBV7-9 and TRBJ2-2; D is unclear. Germline CDR1 and CDR2: SEHNR and FQNEAQ (reference sequence). CDR3 length: 12 amino acids. The CDR3 DNA sequence: TGTTCCAGCAGCTTTAGCTCCGGGGAGCTGTTTTTT. Its translation is CSSSFSSGELFF.

The chain employs TRBV10-3 and TRBJ2-1; TRBD2 matches 13 bases. Germline CDR1 reads ENHRY; CDR2 reads SYGVKD. CDR3 length equals 21 residues. Trimming at V came to 2 bases and at J to 0 bases, leaving 13 bases not matched to a gene. CDR3 DNA sequence: TGTGCCATCAGTGAGGGCGTACCGGGACTAGCGGGATCTAGCTCCTACAATGAGCAGTTCTTC. It translates to CAISEGVPGLAGSSSYNEQFF.

This chain uses TRBV6-5 with TRBJ2-7; D perhaps matches TRBD2 (6 bases). The V end was cut by 0 bases, the J end by 0 bases, with 12 bases between. This CDR3 contains 16 residues. The germline V gene has CDR1 MNHEY and CDR2 SVGAGI. The CDR3: CASSYSREDPSYEQYF. CDR3 coding DNA: TGTGCCAGCAGTTACTCGCGGGAAGACCCCTCCTACGAGCAGTACTTC.

The CDR3 DNA reads as TGTGCCAGCAGTAGTTACCAGGGCGAAGAGACCCAGTACTTC. Translated, it gives CASSSYQGEETQYF. The genes are TRBV7-2 and TRBJ2-5; D is possibly TRBD1 (5 bases). V lost 6 bases and J lost 3, with 14 bases in between. The CDR3 covers 14 residues. CDR1 and CDR2 from the germline V gene are SGHTA and FQGNSA.